The present TCR beta chain was sequenced within a study of blood T cell repertoires in COVID-19. For the study at large: COVID-19 samples collected from the United States, Italy and Spain covered acute and convalescent phases.

Produced via immunoSEQ multiplex PCR; TCRdb's table is partial and in-frame only. The sample contains some 60,000 clones, about 83% of which appear only once. This clone showed up just a few times. CDR1 and CDR2 from the germline V gene are LNHDA and SQIVND (reference sequence). V dropped 4 bases and J dropped 5; count of bases not matched to a gene: 3. CDR3 length: 15 residues. The sequencing input was peripheral blood. This receptor was taken from a man in his forties or fifties with COVID-19, enrolled during active disease. This chain uses TRBV19 with TRBJ1-4, with 11 bases matching TRBD1. CDR3 amino acids: CASSRWTGGNEKLFF. The CDR3 DNA is TGTGCCAGTAGTAGGTGGACAGGGGGCAATGAAAAACTGTTTTTT.